The present T cell receptor beta chain was sequenced within a study of CD8 T cells in Susac syndrome. The CDR3 extends over 10 amino acids. V lost 7 bases and J lost 9, with 10 bases in between. The germline gives CDR1 SQVTM, CDR2 ANQGSEA. Reverse transcription of roughly 0.5 to 1 ug RNA was performed with random hexamers. One entry per CDR3 protein results from TCRdb running MiXCR on the immunoSEQ multiplex PCR reads. Here the sample spans hundreds of thousands of distinct CDR3 sequences, around 93% being singletons. Source material: CD4+ T cells from PBMCs. The rearrangement links TRBV29-1 to TRBJ2-1, with a possible D match to TRBD2 (5 bases). The clonotype originates from a human donor with multiple sclerosis. The CDR3 DNA follows: TGCAGCGCGAGGGTAGCTGAGCAGTTCTTC. It encodes CSARVAEQFF.